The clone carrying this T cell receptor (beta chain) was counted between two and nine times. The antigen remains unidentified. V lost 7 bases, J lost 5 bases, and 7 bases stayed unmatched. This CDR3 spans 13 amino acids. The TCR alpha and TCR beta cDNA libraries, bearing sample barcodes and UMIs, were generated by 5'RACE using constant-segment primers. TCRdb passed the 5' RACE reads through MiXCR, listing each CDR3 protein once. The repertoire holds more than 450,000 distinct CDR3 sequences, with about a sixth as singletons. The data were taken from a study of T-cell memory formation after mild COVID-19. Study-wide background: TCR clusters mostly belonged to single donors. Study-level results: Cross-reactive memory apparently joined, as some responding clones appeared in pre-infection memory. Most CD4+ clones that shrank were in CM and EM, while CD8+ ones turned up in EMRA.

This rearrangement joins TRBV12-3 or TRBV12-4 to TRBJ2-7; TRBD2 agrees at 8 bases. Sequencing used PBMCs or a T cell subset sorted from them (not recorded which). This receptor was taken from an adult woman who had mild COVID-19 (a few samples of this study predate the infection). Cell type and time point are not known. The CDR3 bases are TGTGCCAGCACCTCGGGGACTAGTGACGAGCAGTACTTC. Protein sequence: CASTSGTSDEQYF.